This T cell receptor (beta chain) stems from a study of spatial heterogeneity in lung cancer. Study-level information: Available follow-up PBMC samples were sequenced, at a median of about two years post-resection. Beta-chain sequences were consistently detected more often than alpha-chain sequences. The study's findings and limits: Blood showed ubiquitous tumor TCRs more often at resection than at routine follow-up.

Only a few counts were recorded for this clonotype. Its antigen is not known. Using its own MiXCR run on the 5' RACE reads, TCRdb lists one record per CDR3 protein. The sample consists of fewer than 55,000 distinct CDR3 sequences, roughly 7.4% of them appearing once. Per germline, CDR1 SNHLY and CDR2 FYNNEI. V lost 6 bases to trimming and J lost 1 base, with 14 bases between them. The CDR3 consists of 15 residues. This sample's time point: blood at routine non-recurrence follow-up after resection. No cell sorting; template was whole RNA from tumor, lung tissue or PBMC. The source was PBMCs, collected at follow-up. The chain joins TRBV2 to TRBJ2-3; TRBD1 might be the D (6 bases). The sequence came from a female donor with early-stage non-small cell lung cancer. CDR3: CASSAQGTGTDTQYF. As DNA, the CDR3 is TGTGCCAGCAGCGCTCAGGGGACGGGCACAGATACGCAGTATTTT.